Listed here is a single T cell receptor beta chain. Its specificity is unknown. Using immunoSEQ multiplex PCR, the repertoire was profiled, and TCRdb retains in-frame clones only, with some absent. Of over 800,000 clones listed, more than 85% are singletons. Selected positively for CCR7 and CD45RO-negative, naive CD8 cells excluded terminally differentiated effector memory CD45RA+ cells. These data originate in a study of shared clonotypes between healthy human individuals. The CDR3 has 17 residues. CDR1 is SEHNR, CDR2 FQNEAQ, per germline (reference sequence). After removal of 8 bases from V and 1 base from J, the junction contained 10 bases not matched to a gene. General observations from the study: Estimated richness values were generally larger in naive subsets than in memory subsets.

The sequenced material came from naive CD8+ T cells sorted from blood. The gene calls are TRBV7-9 and TRBJ1-4; 10 bases are shared with TRBD1. The clonotype was recovered from a man under 40 in good health. The CDR3 loop is CASGGYGQGVTNEKLFF. In DNA, the CDR3 is TGTGCCAGCGGGGGATATGGACAGGGGGTAACTAATGAAAAACTGTTTTTT.